Many counts were recorded for the clone carrying this TCR beta chain. Antigen: not known. The data derive from a study of regulatory T cells in long-lasting Graves disease. Whole-study findings and limits: Favored usage of TRBV28, TRBJ1-2 and TRBJ2-5 was recorded in persistent disease.

Time point reported: newly diagnosed GD, antithyroid drugs for less than 3 months. RNA extracted from PBMCs served as the sequencing template. The V end was cut by 5 bases, the J end by 6 bases, with 11 bases between. CDR3 size: 13 residues. Germline CDR1 is SGHTA and CDR2 is FQGTGA. Library construction for TCR beta used iRepertoire HTBI primers and Arm-PCR of CDR3 regions. TCRdb analysed the multiplex PCR reads with MiXCR anew, one entry per CDR3 protein. The sample records 400,000 to 550,000 distinct CDR3 sequences, about a sixth being singletons. These data were likewise used in another study, on T cells in Graves' hyperthyroidism and ophthalmopathy. From that study: Patients were excluded because of uncontrolled infection, other autoimmune disease, pregnancy or lactation. First-round RT-PCR of the TCR CDR3 relied on the HTBI primer set. Most thyroid-expanded clonotypes above 0.001 were also found in blood.

This TCR derives from a woman between 18 and 30 years old with Graves disease. Sequencing used peripheral blood mononuclear cells (PBMCs), obtained at new diagnosis, from a patient treated with antithyroid drugs. The V gene is TRBV7-3, the J gene TRBJ2-1; D gene unclear. The CDR3 region has the DNA TGTGCCAGCAGCCCGACATACAGCAATGAGCAGTTCTTC. Translation gives CASSPTYSNEQFF.